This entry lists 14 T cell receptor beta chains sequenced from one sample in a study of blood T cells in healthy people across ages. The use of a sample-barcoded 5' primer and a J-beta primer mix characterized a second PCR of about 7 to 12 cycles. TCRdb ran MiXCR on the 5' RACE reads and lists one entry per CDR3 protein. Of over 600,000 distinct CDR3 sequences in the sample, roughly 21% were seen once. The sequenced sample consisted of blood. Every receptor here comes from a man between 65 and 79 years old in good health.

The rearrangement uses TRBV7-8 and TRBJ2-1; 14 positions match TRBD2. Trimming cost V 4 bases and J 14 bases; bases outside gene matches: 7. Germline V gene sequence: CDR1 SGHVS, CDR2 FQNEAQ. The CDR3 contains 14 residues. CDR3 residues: CASSSGTSGRSKFF. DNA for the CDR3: TGTGCCAGCAGCTCCGGGACTAGCGGGAGAAGCAAGTTCTTC.

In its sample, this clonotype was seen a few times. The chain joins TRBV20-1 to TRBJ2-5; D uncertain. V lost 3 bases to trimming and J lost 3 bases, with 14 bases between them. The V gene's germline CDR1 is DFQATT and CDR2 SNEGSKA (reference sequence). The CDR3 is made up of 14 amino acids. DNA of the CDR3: TGCAGTGCTAGGGGGAATTACGAAAAAGAGACCCAGTACTTC. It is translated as CSARGNYEKETQYF.

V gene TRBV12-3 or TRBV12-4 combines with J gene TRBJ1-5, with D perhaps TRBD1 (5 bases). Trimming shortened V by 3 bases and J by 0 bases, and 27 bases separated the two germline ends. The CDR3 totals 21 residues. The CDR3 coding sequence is TGTGCCAGCAGTTTTCATCCCGGGAGGCCAGGGAGTCCATATAGCAATCAGCCCCAGCATTTT. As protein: CASSFHPGRPGSPYSNQPQHF.

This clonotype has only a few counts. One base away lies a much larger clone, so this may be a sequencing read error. The CDR3 loop reads CASSHAYEQYF. CDR3 in DNA: TGTGCCAGCAGCCATGCCTACGAGCAGTACTTC. The chain recombines TRBV14 with TRBJ2-7; no clear D gene. The V gene lost 3 bases and the J gene lost 2 bases, with 2 bases spanning the gap. CDR1 and CDR2 (germline): SGHDN, FVKESK. This CDR3 is built from 11 residues.

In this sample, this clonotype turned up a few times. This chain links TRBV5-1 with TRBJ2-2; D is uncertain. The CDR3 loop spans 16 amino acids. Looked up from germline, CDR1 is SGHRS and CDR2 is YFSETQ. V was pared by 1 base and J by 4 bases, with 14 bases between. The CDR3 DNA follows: TGCGCCAGCAGCTTGTTGCCAGTCTCGACCACCGGGGAGCTGTTTTTT. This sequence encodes CASSLLPVSTTGELFF. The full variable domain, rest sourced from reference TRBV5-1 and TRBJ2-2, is KAGVTQTPRYLIKTRGQQVTLSCSPISGHRSVSWYQQTPGQGLQFLFEYFSETQRNKGNFPGRFSGRQFSNSRSEMNVSTLELGDSALYLCASSLLPVSTTGELFFGEGSRLTVL.

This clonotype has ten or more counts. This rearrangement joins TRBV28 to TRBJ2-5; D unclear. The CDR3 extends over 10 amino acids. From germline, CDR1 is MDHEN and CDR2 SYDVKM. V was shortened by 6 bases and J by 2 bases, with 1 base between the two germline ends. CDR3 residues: CASRQETQYF. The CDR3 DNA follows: TGTGCCAGCAGGCAAGAGACCCAGTACTTC.

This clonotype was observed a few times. Here the CDR3 DNA reads TGTGCCAGCAGTGAATTCAATGGGCCTTGGGATTCACCCCTCCACTTT. It yields the protein CASSEFNGPWDSPLHF. The V call is TRBV25-1, the J call TRBJ1-6; D is uncertain. Per germline, CDR1 MGHDK and CDR2 SYGVNS. Trimming removed 1 base from V and 8 bases from J, with 15 bases in between. The CDR3 sequence is 16 residues long. The entire variable domain, with the rest obtained from reference TRBV25-1 and TRBJ1-6, is as follows: EADIYQTPRYLVIGTGKKITLECSQTMGHDKMYWYQQDPGMELHLIHYSYGVNSTEKGDLSSESTVSRIRTEHFPLTLESARPSHTSQYLCASSEFNGPWDSPLHFGNGTRLTVT.

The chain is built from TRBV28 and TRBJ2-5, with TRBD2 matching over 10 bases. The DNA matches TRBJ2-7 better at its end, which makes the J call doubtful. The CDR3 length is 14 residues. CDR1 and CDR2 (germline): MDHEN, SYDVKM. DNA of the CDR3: TGTGCCAGCAGTTCAAGGACTAGCGGCTACGAGCAGTACTTC. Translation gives CASSSRTSGYEQYF.

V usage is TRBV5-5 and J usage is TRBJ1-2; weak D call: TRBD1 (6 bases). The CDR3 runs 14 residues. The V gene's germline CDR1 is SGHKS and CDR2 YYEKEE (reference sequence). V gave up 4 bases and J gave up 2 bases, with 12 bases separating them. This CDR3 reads CASSHTGSNYGYTF. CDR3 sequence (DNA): TGTGCCAGCAGCCACACAGGGAGCAACTATGGCTACACCTTC.

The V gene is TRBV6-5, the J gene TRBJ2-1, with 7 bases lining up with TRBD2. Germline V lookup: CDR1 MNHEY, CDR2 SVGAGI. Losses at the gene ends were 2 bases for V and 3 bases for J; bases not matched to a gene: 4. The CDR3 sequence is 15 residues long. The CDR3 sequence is CASSYRGEVYNEQFF. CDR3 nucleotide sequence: TGTGCCAGCAGTTACCGGGGGGAGGTCTACAATGAGCAGTTCTTC.

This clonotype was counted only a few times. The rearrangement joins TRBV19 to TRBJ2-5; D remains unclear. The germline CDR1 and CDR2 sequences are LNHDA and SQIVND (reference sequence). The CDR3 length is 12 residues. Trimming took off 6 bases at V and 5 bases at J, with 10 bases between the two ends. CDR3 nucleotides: TGTGCCAGTAGCCAGACGTGGGAGACCCAGTACTTC. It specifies CASSQTWETQYF.

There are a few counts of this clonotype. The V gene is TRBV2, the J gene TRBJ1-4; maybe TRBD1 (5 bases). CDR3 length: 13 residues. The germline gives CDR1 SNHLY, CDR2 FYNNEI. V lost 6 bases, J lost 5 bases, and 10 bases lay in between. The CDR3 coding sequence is TGTGCCAGCAGCGCAGGGTTAAATGAAAAACTGTTTTTT. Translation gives CASSAGLNEKLFF.

The CDR3 protein is CASSELGQSMQIQYF. CDR3 coding DNA: TGTGCCAGCAGTGAACTGGGCCAAAGTATGCAGATCCAGTACTTC. This chain connects TRBV6-1 to TRBJ2-5; D call uncertain. The CDR3 consists of 15 residues. CDR1 is MNHNS and CDR2 is SASEGT in the germline V gene. Trimming shortened V by 2 bases and J by 10 bases, and 20 bases separated the two germline ends.

The CDR3 nucleotides are TGTGCCAGCAGCCTCCGGGCCCGGGGGAATGAAAAACTGTTTTTT. It specifies CASSLRARGNEKLFF. The rearrangement links TRBV5-8 to TRBJ1-4; tentatively, D is TRBD1 (5 bases). V was shortened by 4 bases and J by 5 bases, with 15 bases between the two germline ends. There are 15 residues in the CDR3. CDR1 and CDR2 from the germline V gene are SGHTS and YDEGEE. The full variable domain, completed using reference TRBV5-8 and TRBJ1-4, is EAGVTQSPTHLIKTRGQQATLRCSPISGHTSVYWYQQALGLGLQFLLWYDEGEERNRGNFPPRFSGRQFPNYSSELNVNALELEDSALYLCASSLRARGNEKLFFGSGTQLSVL.